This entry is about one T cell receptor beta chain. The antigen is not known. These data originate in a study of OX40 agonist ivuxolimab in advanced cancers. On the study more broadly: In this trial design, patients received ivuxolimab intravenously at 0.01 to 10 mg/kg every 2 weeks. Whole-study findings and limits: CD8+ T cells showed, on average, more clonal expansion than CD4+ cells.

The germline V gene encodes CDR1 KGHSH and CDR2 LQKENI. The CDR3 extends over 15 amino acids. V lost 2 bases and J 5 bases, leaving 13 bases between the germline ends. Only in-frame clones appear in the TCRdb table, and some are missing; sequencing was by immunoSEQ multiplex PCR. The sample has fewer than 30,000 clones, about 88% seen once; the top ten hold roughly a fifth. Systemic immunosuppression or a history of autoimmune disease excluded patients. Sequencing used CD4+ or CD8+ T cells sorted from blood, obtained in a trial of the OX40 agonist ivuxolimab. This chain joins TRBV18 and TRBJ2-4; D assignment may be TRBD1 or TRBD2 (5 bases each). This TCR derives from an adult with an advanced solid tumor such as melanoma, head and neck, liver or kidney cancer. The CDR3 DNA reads TGTGCCAGCTCACCAGTCGGGACGGGCCAAAACATTCAGTACTTC. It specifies CASSPVGTGQNIQYF.